These 28 T cell receptor beta chains originate from one sample sequenced in a study of regulatory T cells in long-lasting Graves disease. Libraries of TCR beta came from iRepertoire HTBI primers plus Arm-PCR of CDR3 regions. TCRdb itself ran the multiplex PCR reads through MiXCR, one entry per CDR3 protein. The data hold 350,000 to 550,000 distinct CDR3 sequences, with about 15% observed a single time. The time point was: newly diagnosed GD, antithyroid drugs for less than 3 months. The TCR library was prepared using RNA isolated from PBMCs. The same data also went into a second study, on T cells in Graves' hyperthyroidism and ophthalmopathy.

The specimen comprised peripheral blood mononuclear cells (PBMCs), sampled at new diagnosis, from a patient treated with antithyroid drugs. These receptors were obtained from a woman between 45 and 60 years old with Graves disease.

This clonotype was counted a few times. A junction boundary mismatches the germline segment, possibly from a read error. The chain links TRBV28 to TRBJ2-7; TRBD2 matches 11 bases. The CDR3 length is 15 residues. The germline CDR1 and CDR2 sequences are MDHEN and SYDVKM. The CDR3 spells CASSPQTSGTHEQCF. Written as DNA, the CDR3 is TGTGCCAGCAGTCCCCAGACTAGCGGGACTCACGAGCAGTGCTTC.

Of note for this clonotype: It is likely a read error: a sequence one base away is far more abundant. CDR3: CASSSIRDSTYEQFF. The CDR3 DNA reads TGTGCCAGCAGCTCGATCCGGGACAGTACCTACGAGCAGTTCTTC. The V gene is TRBV5-6, the J gene TRBJ2-1, with 7 bases matching TRBD1. Trimming cost V 3 bases and J 10 bases; bases outside gene matches: 13. The CDR3 totals 15 residues. CDR1 and CDR2 (germline): SGHDT, YYEEEE.

Remarks on this clonotype: Just one base apart from a much larger clone, this may be a read error. The chain links TRBV9 to TRBJ2-3; D unclear. Trimming removed 3 bases at V and 0 bases at J, with 11 bases between. The CDR3 extends over 15 amino acids. Germline V gene data show CDR1 as SGDLS and CDR2 as YYNGEE. CDR3 region: CASSAAHSSTDTQYF. CDR3 DNA: TGTGCCAGCAGCGCAGCACATTCTAGCACAGATACGCAGTATTTT.

Notes on this clonotype: A much larger clone sits a single nucleotide away, making a read error possible. The CDR3 DNA reads TGTGCCAGCAGTGAGTCTCCGGGTAGGGGACAGGGACTTCAAGAGACCCAGTACTTC. Encoded protein: CASSESPGRGQGLQETQYF. This chain connects TRBV6-2 or TRBV6-3 to TRBJ2-5; 9 bases are a match to TRBD1. V dropped 5 bases and J dropped 2; count of bases not matched to a gene: 18. The CDR3 loop spans 19 amino acids. Germline-derived CDR1 and CDR2 are MNHEY and SVGEGT.

This clonotype was recorded many times. The chain joins TRBV5-1 to TRBJ2-3, with 7 bases identical to TRBD2. The CDR3 runs 14 residues. V gave up 2 bases and J gave up 2 bases; unmatched junction bases: 2. The germline CDR1 and CDR2 sequences are SGHRS and YFSETQ. The CDR3 DNA sequence: TGCGCCAGCAGCTTTCGGGAGGCCACAGATACGCAGTATTTT. As protein: CASSFREATDTQYF. The full variable domain, with the rest looked up from reference TRBV5-1 and TRBJ2-3, is KAGVTQTPRYLIKTRGQQVTLSCSPISGHRSVSWYQQTPGQGLQFLFEYFSETQRNKGNFPGRFSGRQFSNSRSEMNVSTLELGDSALYLCASSFREATDTQYFGPGTRLTVL.

J is TRBJ2-1 and V is TRBV9, with 7 bases identical to TRBD2. The ends lost 2 bases at V and 3 bases at J; junction bases unmatched: 8. The germline gives CDR1 SGDLS, CDR2 YYNGEE. CDR3 length: 16 residues. The CDR3 here is CASSVVPGLDYNEQFF. The CDR3 DNA follows: TGTGCCAGCAGCGTCGTCCCCGGACTAGACTACAATGAGCAGTTCTTC.

The chain recombines TRBV19 with TRBJ2-7; the D gene is possibly TRBD1 (6 bases). The germline V gene has CDR1 LNHDA and CDR2 SQIVND (reference sequence). The ends were cut back, 0 bases at V and 2 bases at J, with 14 bases in the middle. The CDR3 is 16 residues long. The CDR3 DNA reads as TGTGCCAGTAGTATAGATTTCGTACAGGGACCCTACGAGCAGTACTTC. Its protein is CASSIDFVQGPYEQYF.

This clonotype was seen repeatedly, ten times or more. CDR3 nucleotide sequence: TGCGCCAGCAGCCTATCAGGGGAGGGCTACAATGAGCAGTTCTTC. Its translation: CASSLSGEGYNEQFF. The V gene is TRBV5-1, the J gene TRBJ2-1; possible D gene TRBD2, 7 bases. CDR3 length: 15 amino acids. Trimming took off 4 bases at V and 3 bases at J, with 14 bases between the two ends. Germline values: CDR1 SGHRS, CDR2 YFSETQ.

This clonotype was seen only a few times. The conserved phenylalanine or tryptophan normally closing the CDR3 is absent here, so this likely arose from a read error. The CDR3 sequence is CASSSNSGRALYEQYL. The CDR3 DNA is TGCGCCAGCAGCTCAAATAGCGGGAGGGCCCTCTACGAGCAGTACCTC. The V and J genes are TRBV5-1 and TRBJ2-7, with 11 bases lining up with TRBD2. V shed 3 bases and J 3 bases; nucleotides not matched to a gene: 8. CDR3 length equals 16 residues. CDR1 and CDR2 from the germline V gene are SGHRS and YFSETQ.

The chain has TRBV6-4 and TRBJ1-1; perhaps TRBD1 as D (6 bases). The CDR3 has 14 residues. The germline gives CDR1 MRHNA, CDR2 SNTAGT. The V and J ends lost 7 bases and 1 base respectively, with 13 bases between them. The CDR3 sequence: CASIRGQPNTEAFF. Here the CDR3 DNA reads TGTGCCAGCATAAGAGGACAGCCGAACACTGAAGCTTTCTTT.

This clonotype was detected many times. The gene calls are TRBV7-9 and TRBJ2-7; D may correspond to TRBD1 or TRBD2 (6 bases each). Trimming left V 0 bases short and J 7 bases short, with 13 bases between. CDR1 is SEHNR and CDR2 is FQNEAQ in the germline V gene (reference sequence). This CDR3 comprises 14 residues. CDR3: CASSLAGGYEEQYF. The CDR3, as DNA: TGTGCCAGCAGCTTAGCGGGGGGCTATGAAGAGCAGTACTTC.

This clonotype showed up just a few times. The chain employs TRBV2 and TRBJ1-4, with TRBD1 identical over 10 bases. The CDR3 totals 14 residues. Losses at the gene ends were 7 bases for V and 7 bases for J; bases not matched to a gene: 6. Germline lookup yields CDR1 SNHLY and CDR2 FYNNEI. CDR3 residues: CASKQDRGLEKLFF. The CDR3 DNA is TGTGCCAGCAAACAAGACAGGGGGCTTGAAAAACTGTTTTTT. Looking up the rest from reference TRBV2 and TRBJ1-4 gives the full variable domain: EPEVTQTPSHQVTQMGQEVILRCVPISNHLYFYWYRQILGQKVEFLVSFYNNEISEKSEIFDDQFSVERPDGSNFTLKIRSTKLEDSAMYFCASKQDRGLEKLFFGSGTQLSVL.

This clonotype has only a few counts. The J gene is TRBJ2-7, the V gene TRBV7-6; 8 bases map to TRBD2. Germline trimming cut 1 base from V and 4 bases from J; bases unmatched to any gene: 9. This CDR3 contains 16 residues. Germline V gives CDR1 SGHVS, CDR2 FNYEAQ. The CDR3 protein is CASSLEGTSGGYEQYF. In DNA form, the CDR3 reads TGTGCCAGCAGCTTAGAAGGTACTAGCGGAGGTTACGAGCAGTACTTC.

This clonotype was seen at least ten times. The chain recombines TRBV6-2 or TRBV6-3 with TRBJ1-1; no firm D call. V shed 4 bases and J shed 10 bases, with 19 bases lying between them. The CDR3 spans 14 residues. The germline gives CDR1 MNHEY, CDR2 SVGEGT. CDR3 amino acids: CASSFRTARRGAFF. Here the CDR3 DNA reads TGTGCCAGCAGTTTCCGGACCGCCCGACGTGGAGCTTTCTTT.

The table lists this clonotype with many counts. V is TRBV18 and J is TRBJ2-3, with 10 bases aligning to TRBD2. Per the germline V gene, CDR1 is KGHSH and CDR2 is LQKENI. This CDR3 contains 16 residues. J was trimmed by 1 base and V by 3 bases; bases with no gene match: 4. This CDR3 is CASSPQLAGGTDTQYF. For the CDR3, the DNA is TGTGCCAGCTCACCCCAGCTAGCGGGAGGCACAGATACGCAGTATTTT.

This clonotype was observed at least ten times. The gene calls are TRBV11-2 and TRBJ2-3, with 9 bases aligning to TRBD2. This CDR3 has 15 residues. The V segment lost 2 bases and the J segment 4 bases; nucleotides outside the gene matches: 4. CDR1 and CDR2 (germline): SGHAT, FQNNGV. As DNA, the CDR3 is TGTGCCAGCAGCTTAATTAGCGGGAGCTCAGATACGCAGTATTTT. Protein: CASSLISGSSDTQYF.

This clonotype appeared many times. In DNA form, the CDR3 reads TGTGCCAGCAGCCAAGCATGGACAGGGGGCGACGAGCAGTACTTC. Protein product: CASSQAWTGGDEQYF. The chain employs TRBV3-1 and TRBJ2-7; 11 bases line up with TRBD1. V lost 1 base to trimming and J lost 5 bases; unmatched junction nucleotides: 4. Germline lookup yields CDR1 LGHDT and CDR2 YNNKEL (reference sequence). The CDR3 length is 15 residues.

The chain employs TRBV7-9 and TRBJ2-2, with 10 bases lining up with TRBD1. This CDR3 contains 20 residues. Germline V lookup: CDR1 SEHNR, CDR2 FQNEAQ (reference sequence). V trimming: 6 bases; J trimming: 5 bases; junction bases outside the gene matches: 21. The CDR3 sequence: CASRKTGTGVWLTDTGELFF. In nucleotides, the CDR3 is TGTGCCAGCAGAAAAACCGGGACAGGGGTTTGGTTAACGGATACCGGGGAGCTGTTTTTT.

This clonotype was seen many times. The rearrangement joins TRBV2 to TRBJ2-2; D call uncertain. Germline-derived CDR1 and CDR2 are SNHLY and FYNNEI. The length of the CDR3 is 12 residues. Trimming took 7 bases from V and 3 from J, leaving 6 bases between them. In DNA, the CDR3 is TGTGCCAGCAACAGACACACCGGGGAGCTGTTTTTT. Translating gives CASNRHTGELFF. Looking up the rest from reference TRBV2 and TRBJ2-2 gives the full variable domain: EPEVTQTPSHQVTQMGQEVILRCVPISNHLYFYWYRQILGQKVEFLVSFYNNEISEKSEIFDDQFSVERPDGSNFTLKIRSTKLEDSAMYFCASNRHTGELFFGEGSRLTVL.

This chain connects TRBV7-9 to TRBJ2-5; 9 bases agree with TRBD2. The CDR3 is made up of 18 amino acids. Germline V gene lookup returns CDR1 SEHNR and CDR2 FQNEAQ (reference sequence). The V gene end was trimmed by 6 bases and the J gene end by 5 bases; junction bases not matched to a gene: 19. The CDR3, as DNA: TGTGCCAGCAGTCAAGGGGCTGGGCGGGAGGGCCCTCGGGAGACCCAGTACTTC. Its protein is CASSQGAGREGPRETQYF.

This clonotype was recorded at least ten times. The chain combines TRBV3-1 with TRBJ2-5; TRBD2 matches 10 bases. The CDR3 runs to 16 residues. With V trimmed by 3 bases and J by 3 bases, 7 bases remained unmatched. Germline CDR1 LGHDT, CDR2 YNNKEL (reference sequence). This chain's CDR3 is CASSHGGLAGEETQYF. For the CDR3, the DNA is TGTGCCAGCAGCCATGGGGGTCTAGCGGGAGAAGAGACCCAGTACTTC.

This clonotype turned up a few times. V gene TRBV3-1 combines with J gene TRBJ2-3; unclear D gene. The germline V gene has CDR1 LGHDT and CDR2 YNNKEL (reference sequence). Trimming removed 0 bases from V and 4 bases from J, with 11 bases in between. The CDR3 runs 15 residues. This chain's CDR3 is CASSQDRAGSDTQYF. CDR3 nucleotide sequence: TGTGCCAGCAGCCAAGATAGGGCAGGCTCAGATACGCAGTATTTT.

In its sample, this clonotype was seen many times. The chain uses TRBV11-2 and TRBJ1-2, with D possibly being TRBD1 (6 bases). Trimming left V 2 bases short and J 0 bases short, with 16 bases between. The germline CDR1 and CDR2 sequences are SGHAT and FQNNGV. The CDR3 is 17 residues long. Written as DNA, the CDR3 is TGTGCCAGCAGCTTAAATGCAGGGGTATCCGCTAACTATGGCTACACCTTC. The encoded protein is CASSLNAGVSANYGYTF.

The J gene is TRBJ2-2, the V gene TRBV5-8, with D perhaps matching TRBD2 (6 bases). Germline CDR1 reads SGHTS; CDR2 reads YDEGEE. V lost 4 bases and J 1 base, leaving 8 bases between the germline ends. The CDR3 runs 14 residues. The DNA of the CDR3 is TGTGCCAGCAGCGAGACTAGGAACACCGGGGAGCTGTTTTTT. Its protein product is CASSETRNTGELFF.

A note on this clonotype: The junction departs from the called germline gene at one end, perhaps through a read error. This CDR3 is CASRDRGIDTRYF. Written as DNA, the CDR3 is TGTGCCAGTAGGGACAGGGGGATAGATACGCGGTATTTT. V is TRBV19 and J is TRBJ2-3; 10 bases are a match to TRBD1. CDR3 length: 13 amino acids. CDR1 is LNHDA, CDR2 SQIVND, per germline (reference sequence).

This clonotype was observed a few times. The chain uses TRBV4-1 and TRBJ1-5, with TRBD1 matching 7 bases. The CDR3 consists of 17 residues. CDR1 is MGHRA, CDR2 YSYEKL, per germline. With V trimmed by 2 bases and J by 6 bases, 13 bases remained unmatched. DNA of the CDR3: TGCGCCAGCAGCCAACCCTCGGCAGGGGGGTTGGGTCAGCCCCAGCATTTT. Translated, it gives CASSQPSAGGLGQPQHF.

This clonotype was picked up many times. The rearrangement links TRBV5-1 to TRBJ2-1, with 7 bases identical to TRBD2. Germline-derived CDR1 and CDR2 are SGHRS and YFSETQ. CDR3 length: 16 amino acids. The ends lost 4 bases at V and 6 bases at J; junction bases unmatched: 13. The CDR3 reads CASSRSSREGLNEQFF. For the CDR3, the DNA is TGCGCCAGCAGCCGATCATCCAGGGAGGGCCTCAATGAGCAGTTCTTC. Full variable domain (rest looked up from reference TRBV5-1 and TRBJ2-1): KAGVTQTPRYLIKTRGQQVTLSCSPISGHRSVSWYQQTPGQGLQFLFEYFSETQRNKGNFPGRFSGRQFSNSRSEMNVSTLELGDSALYLCASSRSSREGLNEQFFGPGTRLTVL.

This clonotype has a count of ten or more. The gene calls are TRBV24-1 and TRBJ1-5; maybe TRBD1 (5 bases). This CDR3 has 18 amino acids. CDR1 and CDR2 (germline): KGHDR, SFDVKD. Deletions cut 0 bases from V and 4 bases from J, with 18 bases between. CDR3 DNA sequence: TGTGCCACCAGTGATTTGTTAGCACCTCGGGACGGAAATCAGCCCCAGCATTTT. Translated: CATSDLLAPRDGNQPQHF.